This T cell receptor (beta chain) was profiled in a study of cytomegalovirus exposure and HLA in healthy donors. General study points: Subsequent analysis showed first-cohort TCR clusters tending to co-occur in roughly 130 validation repertoires. In vitro testing confirmed a few CMV-associated chains as specific for CMV antigens.

Separate from the approximately 700-subject first cohort was the approximately 110-subject validation cohort, to which the donors belonged. CDR1 and CDR2 (germline): SGHDT, YYEEEE. The CDR3 contains 14 residues. With 4 bases clipped from V and 3 bases from J, the junction kept 3 bases outside the gene matches. The protocol was immunoSEQ multiplex PCR, while the TCRdb copy is restricted to in-frame clones and leaves out a portion. The profile covers more than 45,000 clones, with roughly 87% appearing a single time and roughly 15% taken by the ten largest. Points on this clone: Its antigen is still unknown.

Sequenced material: PBMCs. This chain uses TRBV5-6 with TRBJ2-5; 10 nucleotides agree with TRBD1. The source of this sequence is a woman between 18 and 29 years old in good health and CMV-seronegative. CDR3 amino acids: CASSPGTGEETQYF. In nucleotides, the CDR3 is TGTGCCAGCAGCCCAGGGACAGGGGAAGAGACCCAGTACTTC. Looking up the rest from reference TRBV5-6 and TRBJ2-5 gives the full variable domain: DAGVTQSPTHLIKTRGQQVTLRCSPKSGHDTVSWYQQALGQGPQFIFQYYEEEERQRGNFPDRFSGHQFPNYSSELNVNALLLGDSALYLCASSPGTGEETQYFGPGTRLLVL.